This TCR beta chain was identified in a study of T cells in Graves' hyperthyroidism and ophthalmopathy. Study-wide findings and caveats: Ophthalmopathy was told apart from stable hyperthyroidism by a 13 V-J model.

The J segment lost 5 bases and the V segment lost 0 bases, leaving 8 bases of the junction unmatched. CDR1 is DFQATT, CDR2 SNEGSKA, per germline (reference sequence). The CDR3 sequence is 16 residues long. Authors of the study amplified TCR beta CDR3 regions from RNA transcripts. First-round RT-PCR with HTBI primers amplified the TCR CDR3 region. A single record per CDR3 protein comes from TCRdb applying MiXCR to the multiplex PCR reads. The data contain about 420,000 distinct CDR3 sequences, approximately 15% of them singletons. This clonotype was recorded at least ten times. What it recognizes is unknown. Diagnosis relied on clinical symptoms, serum thyroxine and TRAb, thyroid ultrasound and orbital computed tomography.

Source material: blood. This sequence originates from a woman between 18 and 29 years old with Graves' hyperthyroidism. V usage is TRBV20-1 and J usage is TRBJ2-2; TRBD2 matches 8 bases. CDR3 residues: CSARDLAGGWTGELFF. The CDR3 DNA reads TGCAGTGCTAGAGATCTGGCGGGAGGTTGGACCGGGGAGCTGTTTTTT.